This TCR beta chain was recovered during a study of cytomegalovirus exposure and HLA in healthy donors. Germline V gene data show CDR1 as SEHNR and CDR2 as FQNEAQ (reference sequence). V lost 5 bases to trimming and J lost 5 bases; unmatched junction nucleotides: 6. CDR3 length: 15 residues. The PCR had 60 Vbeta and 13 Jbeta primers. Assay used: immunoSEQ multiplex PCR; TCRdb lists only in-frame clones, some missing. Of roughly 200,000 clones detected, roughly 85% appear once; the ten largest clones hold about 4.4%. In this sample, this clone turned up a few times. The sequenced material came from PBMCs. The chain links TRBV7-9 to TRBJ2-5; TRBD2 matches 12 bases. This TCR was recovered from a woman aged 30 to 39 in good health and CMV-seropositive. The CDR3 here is CASSPLAGGRETQYF. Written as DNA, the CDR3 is TGTGCCAGCAGCCCTCTAGCGGGAGGGAGGGAGACCCAGTACTTC.